This TCR beta chain was documented in a study of regulatory T cells in long-lasting Graves disease. This clonotype showed up many times. Researchers made TCR beta libraries by using iRepertoire HTBI primers and running Arm-PCR on CDR3 regions. MiXCR, run by TCRdb on the multiplex PCR reads, gives a single entry per CDR3 protein. Of a few hundred thousand distinct CDR3 sequences listed, about 17% were seen once; the top ten hold 20% to 25%. Time point defined: newly diagnosed GD, antithyroid drugs for less than 3 months. TCR sequences were obtained from RNA taken from PBMCs. The CDR3 is 15 residues long. The junction had 2 bases not matched to a gene; V was cut back by 8 bases and J by 1 base. The data were also submitted as part of a second study, on T cells in Graves' hyperthyroidism and ophthalmopathy. Per that paper: Blood also showed most of the thyroid clonotypes that were expanded above 0.001.

Sequenced material: peripheral blood mononuclear cells (PBMCs), taken at new diagnosis, from a patient treated with antithyroid drugs. J is TRBJ2-6 and V is TRBV12-3 or TRBV12-4; TRBD1 agrees at 10 bases. The source is a woman younger than 35 with Graves disease. The CDR3 sequence: CASGDRGSGANVLTF. The CDR3 DNA reads TGTGCCAGCGGGGACAGGGGTTCTGGGGCCAACGTCCTGACTTTC.